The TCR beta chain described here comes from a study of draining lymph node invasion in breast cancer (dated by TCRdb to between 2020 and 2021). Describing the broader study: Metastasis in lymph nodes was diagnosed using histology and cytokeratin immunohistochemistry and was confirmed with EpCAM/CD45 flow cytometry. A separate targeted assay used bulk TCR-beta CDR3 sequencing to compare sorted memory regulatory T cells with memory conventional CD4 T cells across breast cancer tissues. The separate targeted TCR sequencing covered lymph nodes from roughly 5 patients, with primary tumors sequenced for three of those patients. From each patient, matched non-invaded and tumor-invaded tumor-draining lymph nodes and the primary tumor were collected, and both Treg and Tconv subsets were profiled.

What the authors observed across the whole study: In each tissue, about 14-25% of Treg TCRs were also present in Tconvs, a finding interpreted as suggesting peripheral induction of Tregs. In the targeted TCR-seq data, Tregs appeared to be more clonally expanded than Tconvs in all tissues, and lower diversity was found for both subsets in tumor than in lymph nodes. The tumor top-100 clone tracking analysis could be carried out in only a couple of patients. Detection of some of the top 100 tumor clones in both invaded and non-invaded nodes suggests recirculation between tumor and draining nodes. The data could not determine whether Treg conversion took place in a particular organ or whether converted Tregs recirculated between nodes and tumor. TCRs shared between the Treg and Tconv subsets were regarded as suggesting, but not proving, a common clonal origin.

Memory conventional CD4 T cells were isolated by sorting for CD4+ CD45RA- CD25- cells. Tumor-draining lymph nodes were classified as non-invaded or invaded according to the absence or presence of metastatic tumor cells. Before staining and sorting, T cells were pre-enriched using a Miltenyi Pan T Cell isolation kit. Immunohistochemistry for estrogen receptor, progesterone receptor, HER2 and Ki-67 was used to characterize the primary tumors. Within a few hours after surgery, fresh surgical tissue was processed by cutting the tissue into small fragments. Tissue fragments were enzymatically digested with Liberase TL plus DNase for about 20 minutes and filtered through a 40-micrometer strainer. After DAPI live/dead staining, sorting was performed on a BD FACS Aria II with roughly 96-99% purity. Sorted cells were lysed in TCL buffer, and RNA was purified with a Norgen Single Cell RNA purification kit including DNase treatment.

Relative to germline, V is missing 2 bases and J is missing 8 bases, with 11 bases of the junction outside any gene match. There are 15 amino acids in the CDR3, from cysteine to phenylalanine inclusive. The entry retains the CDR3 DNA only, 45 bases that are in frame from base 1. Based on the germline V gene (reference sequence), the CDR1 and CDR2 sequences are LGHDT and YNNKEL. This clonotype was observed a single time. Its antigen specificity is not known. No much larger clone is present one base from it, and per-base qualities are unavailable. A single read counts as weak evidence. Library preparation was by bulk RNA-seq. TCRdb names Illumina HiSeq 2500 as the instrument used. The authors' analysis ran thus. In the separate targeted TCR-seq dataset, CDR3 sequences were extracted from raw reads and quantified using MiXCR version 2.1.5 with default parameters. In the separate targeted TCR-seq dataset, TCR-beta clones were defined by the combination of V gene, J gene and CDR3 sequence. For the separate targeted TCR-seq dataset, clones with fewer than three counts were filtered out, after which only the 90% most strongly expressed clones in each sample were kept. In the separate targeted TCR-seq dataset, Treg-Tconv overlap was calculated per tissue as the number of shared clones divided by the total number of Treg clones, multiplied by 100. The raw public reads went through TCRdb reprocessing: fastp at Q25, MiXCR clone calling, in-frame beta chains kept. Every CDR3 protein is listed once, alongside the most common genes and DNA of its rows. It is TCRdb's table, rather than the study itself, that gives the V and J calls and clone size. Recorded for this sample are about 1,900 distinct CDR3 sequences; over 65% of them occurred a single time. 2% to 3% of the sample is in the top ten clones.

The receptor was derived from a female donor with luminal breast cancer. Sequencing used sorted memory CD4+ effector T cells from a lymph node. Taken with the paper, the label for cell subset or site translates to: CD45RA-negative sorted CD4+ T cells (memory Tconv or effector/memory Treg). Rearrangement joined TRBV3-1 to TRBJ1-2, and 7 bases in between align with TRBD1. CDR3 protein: CASSQPGTDRRGYTF. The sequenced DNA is TGTGCCAGCAGCCAACCTGGGACAGACCGCCGGGGCTACACCTTC.